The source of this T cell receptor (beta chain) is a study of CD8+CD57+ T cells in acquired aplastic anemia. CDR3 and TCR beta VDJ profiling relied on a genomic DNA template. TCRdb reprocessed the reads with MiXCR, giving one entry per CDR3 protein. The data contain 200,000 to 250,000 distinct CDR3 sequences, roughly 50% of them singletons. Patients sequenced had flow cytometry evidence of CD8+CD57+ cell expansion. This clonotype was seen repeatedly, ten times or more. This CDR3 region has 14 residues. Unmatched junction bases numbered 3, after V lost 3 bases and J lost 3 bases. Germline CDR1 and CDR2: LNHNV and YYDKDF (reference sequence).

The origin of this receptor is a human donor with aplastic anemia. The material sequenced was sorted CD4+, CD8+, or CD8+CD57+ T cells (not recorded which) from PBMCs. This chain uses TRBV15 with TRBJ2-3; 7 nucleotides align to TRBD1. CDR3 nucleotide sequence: TGTGCCACCAGCAGCGCAGGGGGAACAGATACGCAGTATTTT. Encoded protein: CATSSAGGTDTQYF.